The next 16 T cell receptor beta chains were all read from a single sample in a study of T cell responses to AZD1222 COVID-19 vaccine. The table came from immunoSEQ multiplex PCR; TCRdb's copy has only in-frame clones and leaves some out. The table lists fewer than 200,000 clones, about 87% of them singletons, with 5% to 7% in the top ten. The starting material was peripheral blood, obtained on day 0 of AZD1222 vaccination. The receptors derive from an adult in good health.

This clone came up once. CDR3 sequence reads: CATSVGGSNSPLHF. DNA of the CDR3: TGTGCCACCTCAGTGGGGGGCTCTAATTCACCCCTCCACTTT. The chain has TRBV19 and TRBJ1-6, with D possibly being TRBD1 (6 bases). The CDR3 runs 14 residues. The V end lost 10 bases, the J end lost 6 bases, and 16 bases lay between the germline ends. Per germline, CDR1 LNHDA and CDR2 SQIVND (reference sequence). The variable domain in full, with the rest retrieved from reference TRBV19 and TRBJ1-6, is DGGITQSPKYLFRKEGQNVTLSCEQNLNHDAMYWYRQDPGQGLRLIYYSQIVNDFQKGDIAEGYSVSREKKESFPLTVTSAQKNPTAFYLCATSVGGSNSPLHFGNGTRLTVT.

V usage is TRBV19 and J usage is TRBJ1-5; D might be TRBD1 (6 bases). CDR3 length equals 15 residues. Germline V gene sequence: CDR1 LNHDA, CDR2 SQIVND (reference sequence). V lost 7 bases to trimming and J lost 2 bases, with 15 bases between them. CDR3 amino acids: CASMTPGVRNQPQHF. CDR3 DNA sequence: TGTGCCAGTATGACCCCAGGGGTTCGCAATCAGCCCCAGCATTTT.

The V call is TRBV18, the J call TRBJ1-1; D call uncertain. The CDR3 covers 15 residues. From germline, CDR1 is KGHSH and CDR2 LQKENI. The germline V and J ends were trimmed by 3 bases and 4 bases, with 15 bases remaining between them. The CDR3 region is CASSPARMETTEAFF. Here the CDR3 DNA reads TGTGCCAGCTCACCCGCCCGTATGGAAACCACTGAAGCTTTCTTT.

The chain has TRBV5-6 and TRBJ2-7, with 7 bases identical to TRBD1. The V and J ends lost 3 bases and 4 bases, in that order; junction bases with no gene match: 7. The length of the CDR3 is 14 residues. CDR1 and CDR2 from the germline V gene are SGHDT and YYEEEE. CDR3 amino acids: CASSSQGTEYEQYF. The CDR3 bases are TGTGCCAGCAGCTCACAAGGGACAGAATACGAGCAGTACTTC.

The chain links TRBV11-1 to TRBJ2-5; D ambiguous. Germline V gene data show CDR1 as SGHAT and CDR2 as FQDESV (reference sequence). Trimming removed 3 bases at V and 4 bases at J, with 9 bases between. The CDR3 is 13 residues long. The CDR3 loop is CASSFGPSETQYF. Written as DNA, the CDR3 is TGTGCCAGCAGCTTTGGGCCCTCAGAGACCCAGTACTTC.

The chain uses TRBV19 and TRBJ2-1; D may match TRBD1 or TRBD2 (6 bases each). This CDR3 is built from 16 residues. Trimming removed 8 bases at V and 0 bases at J, with 17 bases between. Germline assignment: CDR1 LNHDA and CDR2 SQIVND (reference sequence). This CDR3 reads CASLAPGGLSYNEQFF. The CDR3 region has the DNA TGTGCCAGTCTGGCTCCCGGGGGCCTCTCCTACAATGAGCAGTTCTTC.

The V gene is TRBV9, the J gene TRBJ1-4, with D possibly being TRBD1 (5 bases). Germline V gene data show CDR1 as SGDLS and CDR2 as YYNGEE. This CDR3 is built from 14 residues. V was trimmed by 0 bases and J by 7 bases, leaving 10 bases between them. As DNA, the CDR3 is TGTGCCAGCAGCGTAGGGGGCGAAGTTGAAAAACTGTTTTTT. Protein product: CASSVGGEVEKLFF.

The rearrangement uses TRBV2 and TRBJ2-7; D is possibly TRBD1 (6 bases). V lost 6 bases and J lost 0, with 9 bases in between. Germline CDR1 and CDR2: SNHLY and FYNNEI. The CDR3 totals 13 residues. The CDR3, as DNA: TGTGCCAGCAGCGGACAGATCTCCTACGAGCAGTACTTC. Its translation is CASSGQISYEQYF.

The V call is TRBV6-5, the J call TRBJ1-1; D may be TRBD1 (5 bases). The CDR3 covers 14 residues. V was trimmed by 2 bases and J by 3 bases, leaving 10 bases between them. Germline CDR1 and CDR2: MNHEY and SVGAGI. This CDR3 reads CASSYQGSYTEAFF. The CDR3 DNA sequence: TGTGCCAGCAGTTACCAGGGTAGTTACACTGAAGCTTTCTTT.

The chain is built from TRBV27 and TRBJ1-2; the match to TRBD1 covers 7 bases. V lost 5 bases, J lost 4 bases, and 7 bases stayed unmatched. Germline assignment: CDR1 MNHEY and CDR2 SMNVEV (reference sequence). The CDR3 length is 14 residues. CDR3 in amino acids: CASSTGDGLYGYTF. DNA for the CDR3: TGTGCCAGCAGTACAGGGGACGGACTCTATGGCTACACCTTC.

The chain is built from TRBV7-9 and TRBJ1-6; D might be TRBD1 (5 bases). V was pared by 2 bases and J by 2 bases, with 13 bases between. The CDR3 contains 17 residues. Germline V CDR1 and CDR2: SEHNR, FQNEAQ (reference sequence). CDR3 in amino acids: CASSLFTGATYNSPLHF. The CDR3 nucleotides are TGTGCCAGCAGCTTATTCACCGGGGCCACCTATAATTCACCCCTCCACTTT.

V gene TRBV7-2 combines with J gene TRBJ2-4, with D perhaps TRBD2 (5 bases). The V end lost 1 base, the J end lost 1 base, and 11 bases lay between the germline ends. Germline V lookup: CDR1 SGHTA, CDR2 FQGNSA. This CDR3 is 16 amino acids long. The chain's CDR3 is CASSLEGGGAKNIQYF. As DNA, the CDR3 is TGTGCCAGCAGCTTAGAAGGAGGCGGCGCCAAAAACATTCAGTACTTC.

This clone was detected once. The J gene is TRBJ1-4, the V gene TRBV6-6; weak D call: TRBD1 (5 bases). Between the trimmed V and J ends, which lost 5 bases and 10 bases, there was a span of 26 bases. The CDR3 is 17 amino acids. Germline V lookup: CDR1 MNHNY, CDR2 SVGAGI (reference sequence). The CDR3 region is CASSLSGKGLGGGKLFF. CDR3 DNA sequence: TGTGCCAGCAGTCTCTCAGGGAAAGGACTAGGAGGCGGAAAACTGTTTTTT.

CDR3 sequence (DNA): TGTGCCAGTAGCCGGGATTCTTCTGGAAACACCATATATTTT. It yields the protein CASSRDSSGNTIYF. The genes are TRBV19 and TRBJ1-3; D ambiguous. CDR1 LNHDA and CDR2 SQIVND come from the germline V gene (reference sequence). CDR3 length equals 14 residues. Deletions cut 6 bases from V and 1 base from J, with 10 bases between.

This chain joins TRBV5-1 and TRBJ1-5, with D uncertain. This CDR3 is 13 amino acids long. The germline CDR1 and CDR2 sequences are SGHRS and YFSETQ. Trimming left V 0 bases short and J 4 bases short, with 5 bases between. CDR3 in amino acids: CASSLDLNQPQHF. The CDR3 region has the DNA TGCGCCAGCAGCTTGGATTTAAATCAGCCCCAGCATTTT.

The V and J genes are TRBV6-6 and TRBJ2-7; 10 nucleotides align to TRBD1. V trimming: 6 bases; J trimming: 5 bases; junction bases outside the gene matches: 4. The CDR3 length is 13 residues. From germline, CDR1 is MNHNY and CDR2 SVGAGI (reference sequence). The CDR3, as DNA: TGTGCCAGCAGAGGGACAGGGGACCACGAGCAGTACTTC. Protein: CASRGTGDHEQYF.